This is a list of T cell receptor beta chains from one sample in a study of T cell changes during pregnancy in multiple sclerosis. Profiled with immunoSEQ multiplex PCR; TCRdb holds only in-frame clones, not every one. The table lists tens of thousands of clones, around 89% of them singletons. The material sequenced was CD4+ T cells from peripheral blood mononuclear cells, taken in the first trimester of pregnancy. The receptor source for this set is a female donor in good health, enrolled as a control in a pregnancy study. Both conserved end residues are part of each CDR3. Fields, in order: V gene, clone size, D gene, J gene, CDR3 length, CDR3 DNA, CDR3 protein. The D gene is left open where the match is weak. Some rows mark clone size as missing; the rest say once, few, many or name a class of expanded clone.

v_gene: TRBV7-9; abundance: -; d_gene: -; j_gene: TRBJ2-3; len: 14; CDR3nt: TGTGCCAGCAGCCCGCAGCCGGGGGCAGATACGCAGTATTTT; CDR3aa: CASSPQPGADTQYF
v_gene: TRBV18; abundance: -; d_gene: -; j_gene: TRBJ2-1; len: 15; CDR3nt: TGTGCCAGCTCACCAACAGACAGAACCTACAATGAGCAGTTCTTC; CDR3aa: CASSPTDRTYNEQFF
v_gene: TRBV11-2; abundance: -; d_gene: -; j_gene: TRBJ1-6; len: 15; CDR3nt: TGTGCCAGCAGCTCGACAAGCTCGCAATATTCACCCCTCCACTTT; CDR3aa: CASSSTSSQYSPLHF
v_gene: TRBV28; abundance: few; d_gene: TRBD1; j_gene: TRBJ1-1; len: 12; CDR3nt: TGTGCCAGCAGTTCACAGGGGGCTAAGGCTTTCTTT; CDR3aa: CASSSQGAKAFF
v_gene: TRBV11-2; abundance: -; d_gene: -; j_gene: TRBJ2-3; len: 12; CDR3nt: TGTGCCAGCTCGCTAGCTAGGGATACGCAGTATTTT; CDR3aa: CASSLARDTQYF
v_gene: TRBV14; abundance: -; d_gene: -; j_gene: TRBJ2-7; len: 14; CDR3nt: TGTGCCAGCAGCCAGACACACACCTCCTACGAGCAGTACTTC; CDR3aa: CASSQTHTSYEQYF
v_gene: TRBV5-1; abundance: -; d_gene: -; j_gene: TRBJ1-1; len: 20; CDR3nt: TGCGCCAGCACCCCCTTCGTTGGCTCAGGGAGGGAAGGTCGGAACACTGAAGCTTTCTTT; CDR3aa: CASTPFVGSGREGRNTEAFF
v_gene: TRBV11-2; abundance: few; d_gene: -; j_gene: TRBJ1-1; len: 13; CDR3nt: TGTGCCAGCTACTGGGGGCTCGGCACTGAAGCTTTCTTT; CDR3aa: CASYWGLGTEAFF
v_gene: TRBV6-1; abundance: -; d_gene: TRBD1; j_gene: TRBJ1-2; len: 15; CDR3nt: TGTGCCAGCAGGGAACGCGGACAGGGTTTGAGGGGCTACACCTTC; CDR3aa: CASRERGQGLRGYTF
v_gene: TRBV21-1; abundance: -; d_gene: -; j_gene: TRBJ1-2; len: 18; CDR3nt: TGTGCCAGCAGCCCACAAAGCCCCCGACAGGGAGTAAGGTATGGCTACACCTTC; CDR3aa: CASSPQSPRQGVRYGYTF
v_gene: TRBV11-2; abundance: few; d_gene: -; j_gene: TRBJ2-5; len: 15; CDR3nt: TGTGCCAGCAGCTTAGGAGCGGAGCCGCGAGAGACCCAGTACTTC; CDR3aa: CASSLGAEPRETQYF
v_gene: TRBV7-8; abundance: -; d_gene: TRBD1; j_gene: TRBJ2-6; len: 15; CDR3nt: TGTGCCAGCAGCGCCCGACAGGGAGGGGCCAACGTCCTGACTTTC; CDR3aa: CASSARQGGANVLTF
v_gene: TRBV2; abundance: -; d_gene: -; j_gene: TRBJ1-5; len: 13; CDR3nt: TGTGCCAGCAGGAGGGAACCCCATCAGCCCCAGCATTTT; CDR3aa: CASRREPHQPQHF
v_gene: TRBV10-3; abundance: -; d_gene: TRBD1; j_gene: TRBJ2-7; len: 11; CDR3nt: TGTGCCACCGGGACAGCCTACGAGCAGTACTTC; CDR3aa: CATGTAYEQYF
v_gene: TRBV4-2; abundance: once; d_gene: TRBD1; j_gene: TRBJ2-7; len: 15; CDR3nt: TGTGCCAGCAGCCCAGGGACAGACGGTGTTCCCGAGCAGTACTTC; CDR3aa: CASSPGTDGVPEQYF
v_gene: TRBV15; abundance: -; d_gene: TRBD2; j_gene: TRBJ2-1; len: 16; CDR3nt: TGTGCCACCAGCACATACTCGGGGGCTAGCGGGGGGCGGGAGTTCTTC; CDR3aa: CATSTYSGASGGREFF
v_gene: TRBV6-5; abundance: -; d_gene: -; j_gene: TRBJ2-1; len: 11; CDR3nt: TGTGCCAGCAGTTTGAGCAATGAGCAGTTCTTC; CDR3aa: CASSLSNEQFF
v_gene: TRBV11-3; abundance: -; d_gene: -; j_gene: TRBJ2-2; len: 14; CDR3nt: TGTGCCAGCAGCCCTAAAGACAGGTCCGGGGAGCTGTTTTTT; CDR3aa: CASSPKDRSGELFF
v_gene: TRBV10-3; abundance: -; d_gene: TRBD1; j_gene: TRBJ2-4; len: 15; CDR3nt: TGTGCCATCAGTGAACCGACAGGGGGAAATCACATTCAGTACTTC; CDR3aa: CAISEPTGGNHIQYF
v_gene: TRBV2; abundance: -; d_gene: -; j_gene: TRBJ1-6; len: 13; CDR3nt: TGTGCCAGCAGCGCGAAAGGGGATTCACCCCTCCACTTT; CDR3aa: CASSAKGDSPLHF
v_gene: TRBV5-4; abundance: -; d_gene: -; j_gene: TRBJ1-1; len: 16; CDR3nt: TGTGCCAGCAGCTTCGGGGGCCAACGGGGGGATACTGAAGCTTTCTTT; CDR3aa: CASSFGGQRGDTEAFF
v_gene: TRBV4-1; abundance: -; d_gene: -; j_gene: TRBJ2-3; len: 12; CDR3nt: TGCGCCAGCAGCCAAGCGGGTAGGACGCAGTATTTT; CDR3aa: CASSQAGRTQYF
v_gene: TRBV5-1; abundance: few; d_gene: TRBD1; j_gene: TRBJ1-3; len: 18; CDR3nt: TGCGCCAGCAGCTCCACTCCGGGACAGGGGCAATCTGGAAACACCATATATTTT; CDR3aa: CASSSTPGQGQSGNTIYF
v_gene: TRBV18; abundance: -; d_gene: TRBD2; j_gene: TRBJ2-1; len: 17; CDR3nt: TGTGCCAGCTCACCCCTGACTAGCGGGGGGGCTCTCGATGAGCAGTTCTTC; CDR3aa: CASSPLTSGGALDEQFF
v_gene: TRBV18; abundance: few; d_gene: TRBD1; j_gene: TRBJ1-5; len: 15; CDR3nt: TGTGCCAGTTCGGGACAGGGGGTCGGCAATCAGCCCCAGCATTTT; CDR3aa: CASSGQGVGNQPQHF
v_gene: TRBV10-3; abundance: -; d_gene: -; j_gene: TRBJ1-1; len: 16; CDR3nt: TGTGCCATCAGTGAGTCCGGGGGGTCGTTGAACACTGAAGCTTTCTTT; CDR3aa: CAISESGGSLNTEAFF
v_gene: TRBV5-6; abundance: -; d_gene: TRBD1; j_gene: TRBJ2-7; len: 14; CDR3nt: TGTGCCAGCAGCTCCAAGGGGGCTTGGGGCGAGCAGTACTTC; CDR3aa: CASSSKGAWGEQYF
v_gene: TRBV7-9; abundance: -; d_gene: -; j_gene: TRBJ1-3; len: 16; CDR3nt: TGTGCCAGCACCCGGGGGACCGAGGCTTCTGGAAACACCATATATTTT; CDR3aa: CASTRGTEASGNTIYF
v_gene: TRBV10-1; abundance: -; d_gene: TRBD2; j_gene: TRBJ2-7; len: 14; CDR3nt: TGCGCCAACCTACCTGTAGCGGGGCCCTACGAGCAGTACTTC; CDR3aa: CANLPVAGPYEQYF
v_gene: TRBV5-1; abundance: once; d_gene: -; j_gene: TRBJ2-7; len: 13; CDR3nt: TGCGCCAGCAGCTTTCAGACAGCTTACGAGCAGTACTTC; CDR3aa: CASSFQTAYEQYF
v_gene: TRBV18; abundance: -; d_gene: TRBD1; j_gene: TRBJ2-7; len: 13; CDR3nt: TGTGCCAGCTCACAGACAGGGGGCCACGAGCAGTACTTC; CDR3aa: CASSQTGGHEQYF
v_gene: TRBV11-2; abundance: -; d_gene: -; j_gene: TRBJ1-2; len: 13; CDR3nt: TGTGCCAGCAGCTTAGGAGGGTCCTATGGCTACACCTTC; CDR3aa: CASSLGGSYGYTF
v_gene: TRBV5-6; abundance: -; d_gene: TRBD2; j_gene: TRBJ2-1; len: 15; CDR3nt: TGTGCCAGCAGCTATGGACTAGCGGGGGACAATGAGCAGTTCTTC; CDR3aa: CASSYGLAGDNEQFF
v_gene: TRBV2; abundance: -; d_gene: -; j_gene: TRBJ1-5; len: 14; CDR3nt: TGTGCCAGCAGTGAGGGGGCCCTCAATCAGCCCCAGCATTTT; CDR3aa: CASSEGALNQPQHF
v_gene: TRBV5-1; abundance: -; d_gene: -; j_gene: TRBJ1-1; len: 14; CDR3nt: TGCGCCAGCAGCGAACCGGGAGCCAACACTGAAGCTTTCTTT; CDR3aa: CASSEPGANTEAFF
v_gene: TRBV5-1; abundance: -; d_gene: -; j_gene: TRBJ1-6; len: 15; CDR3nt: TGCGCCAGCAGCTTGGAAGGGGGTATTGGTTCACCCCTCCACTTT; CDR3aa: CASSLEGGIGSPLHF